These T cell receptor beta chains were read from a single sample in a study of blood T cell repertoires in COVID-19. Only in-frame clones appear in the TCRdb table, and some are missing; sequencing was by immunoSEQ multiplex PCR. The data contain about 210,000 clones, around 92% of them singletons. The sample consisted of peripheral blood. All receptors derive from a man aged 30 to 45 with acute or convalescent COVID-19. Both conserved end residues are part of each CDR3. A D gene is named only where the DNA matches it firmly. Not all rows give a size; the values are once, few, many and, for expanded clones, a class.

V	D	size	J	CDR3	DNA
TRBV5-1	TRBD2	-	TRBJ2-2	CASSLRLAGGPGSTGELFF	TGCGCCAGCAGCTTGCGATTAGCGGGAGGGCCGGGAAGCACCGGGGAGCTGTTTTTT
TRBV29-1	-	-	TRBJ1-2	CSVEDEHYGYTF	TGCAGCGTTGAAGATGAGCACTATGGCTACACCTTC
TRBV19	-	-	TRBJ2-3	CASSIQTVTTWHTQYF	TGTGCCAGTAGTATCCAGACAGTCACCACATGGCATACGCAGTATTTT
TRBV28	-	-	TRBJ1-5	CASSPLVGQPQHF	TGTGCCAGCAGTCCTCTAGTCGGGCAGCCCCAGCATTTT
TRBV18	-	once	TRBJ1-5	CASSPGLGNQPQHF	TGTGCCAGCTCACCGGGACTAGGGAATCAGCCCCAGCATTTT
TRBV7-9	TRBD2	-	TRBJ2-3	CASSPSGSVLYF	TGTGCCAGCAGTCCTAGCGGGAGTGTGCTGTATTTT
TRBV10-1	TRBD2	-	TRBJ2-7	CASSESAAGLTQQYF	TGCGCCAGCAGTGAGTCGGCAGCGGGACTCACCCAGCAGTACTTC
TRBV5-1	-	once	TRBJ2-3	CASSWSGADTQYF	TGCGCCAGCAGCTGGTCAGGGGCAGATACGCAGTATTTT
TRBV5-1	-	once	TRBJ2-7	CASSLGSGSYEQYF	TGCGCCAGCAGCTTGGGGAGCGGTTCCTACGAGCAGTACTTC
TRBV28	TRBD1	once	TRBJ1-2	CASSRDLDRGRGYTF	TGTGCCAGCAGCAGGGATCTAGACAGGGGGCGAGGCTACACCTTC
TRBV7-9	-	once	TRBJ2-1	CASGHPGTSFGEQFF	TGTGCCAGCGGACACCCCGGGACATCTTTTGGTGAGCAGTTCTTC
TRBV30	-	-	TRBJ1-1	CAWSSSNTEAFF	TGTGCCTGGAGTAGTAGTAACACTGAAGCTTTCTTT
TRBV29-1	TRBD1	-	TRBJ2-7	CSVYHQGASDEQYF	TGCAGCGTTTACCATCAGGGGGCCTCCGACGAGCAGTACTTC
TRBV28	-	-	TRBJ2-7	CASSLLPVGTAGEQYF	TGTGCCAGCAGTTTACTACCCGTTGGGACTGCCGGCGAGCAGTACTTC
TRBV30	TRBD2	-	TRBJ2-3	CAWKLAGGADTQYF	TGTGCCTGGAAACTAGCGGGAGGGGCAGATACGCAGTATTTT
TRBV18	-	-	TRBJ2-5	CASSPYGGPETQYF	TGTGCCAGCTCTCCCTATGGAGGTCCCGAGACCCAGTACTTC